Shown below are 18 T cell receptor beta chains from a single sample sequenced in a study of blood T cell repertoires in COVID-19. Profiling relied on immunoSEQ multiplex PCR, and the TCRdb table lists in-frame clones only, not all of them. This table holds about 180,000 clones, roughly 89% found once. Material for sequencing was PBMCs or T cells enriched from blood (not recorded which). The receptors were sampled from a woman in her forties with acute COVID-19.

This clone was seen only once. The chain couples TRBV4-1 to TRBJ2-7; the match to TRBD2 covers 7 bases. Germline trimming cut 1 base from V and 2 bases from J; bases unmatched to any gene: 2. Germline CDR1 MGHRA, CDR2 YSYEKL. This CDR3 spans 14 amino acids. The CDR3 DNA is TGCGCCAGCAGCCAAGTAGGGACTACCTACGAGCAGTACTTC. Amino acids: CASSQVGTTYEQYF.

The CDR3 region is CASSHGTSPTGELFF. The CDR3 nucleotides read TGTGCCAGCAGCCACGGGACTAGCCCCACCGGGGAGCTGTTTTTT. V gene TRBV6-2 or TRBV6-3 combines with J gene TRBJ2-2; TRBD2 matches 9 bases. CDR1 and CDR2 (germline): MNHEY, SVGEGT. V shed 6 bases and J 4 bases; nucleotides not matched to a gene: 6. The CDR3 is 15 amino acids.

The chain joins TRBV6-2 or TRBV6-3 to TRBJ1-5; 7 bases align to TRBD1. The germline gives CDR1 MNHEY, CDR2 SVGEGT. The ends lost 2 bases at V and 2 bases at J; junction bases unmatched: 3. The CDR3 runs to 15 residues. The DNA for the CDR3 is TGTGCCAGCAGTTACAAAGGACAGGGCAATCAGCCCCAGCATTTT. Translation: CASSYKGQGNQPQHF.

A few counts support this clone. The chain carries TRBV19 and TRBJ1-6, with D possibly matching TRBD1 (6 bases). The CDR3 has 14 residues. The V end lost 5 bases, the J end lost 9 bases, and 14 bases lay between the germline ends. Looked up from germline, CDR1 is LNHDA and CDR2 is SQIVND (reference sequence). The CDR3 spells CASSFGQQLSPLHF. DNA of the CDR3: TGTGCCAGTAGTTTCGGACAGCAACTTTCACCCCTCCACTTT.

The rearrangement links TRBV5-1 to TRBJ1-4; 10 positions agree with TRBD1. CDR1 and CDR2 (germline): SGHRS, YFSETQ. V gave up 4 bases and J gave up 8 bases; unmatched junction bases: 20. The CDR3 is made up of 19 amino acids. The chain's CDR3 is CASSPGTGDGGPGWEKLFF. The CDR3 DNA follows: TGCGCCAGCAGCCCCGGGACAGGGGACGGTGGCCCCGGTTGGGAAAAACTGTTTTTT.

This chain uses TRBV6-5 with TRBJ1-2; D perhaps matches TRBD1 (6 bases). The CDR3 length is 13 residues. Germline values: CDR1 MNHEY, CDR2 SVGAGI. The V end was cut by 6 bases, the J end by 6 bases, with 14 bases between. This chain's CDR3 is CASRDSQVDGYTF. CDR3 DNA: TGTGCCAGCAGGGACAGCCAGGTGGATGGCTACACCTTC.

The rearrangement links TRBV13 to TRBJ2-5; TRBD2 might be the D (5 bases). V lost 5 bases, J lost 4 bases, and 20 bases lay in between. Germline V lookup: CDR1 PRHDT, CDR2 FYEKMQ (reference sequence). The CDR3 runs 16 residues. In nucleotides, the CDR3 is TGTGCCAGCAGCCCAAGGGAGTACGGATCAGGAGAGACCCAGTACTTC. Amino acid sequence: CASSPREYGSGETQYF.

The chain has TRBV5-1 and TRBJ2-5; 15 nucleotides match TRBD2. Germline CDR1 reads SGHRS; CDR2 reads YFSETQ. The CDR3 runs 19 residues. V lost 4 bases and J lost 5; bases outside the gene matches: 15. The CDR3 coding sequence is TGCGCCAGCAGCCCAAGCCGGACTAGCGGGAGGGCCGGTTTTGAGACCCAGTACTTC. It is translated as CASSPSRTSGRAGFETQYF. Together with reference TRBV5-1 and TRBJ2-5, the CDR3 gives the full variable domain: KAGVTQTPRYLIKTRGQQVTLSCSPISGHRSVSWYQQTPGQGLQFLFEYFSETQRNKGNFPGRFSGRQFSNSRSEMNVSTLELGDSALYLCASSPSRTSGRAGFETQYFGPGTRLLVL.

This clone was observed once. The V call is TRBV2, the J call TRBJ1-2, with D perhaps matching TRBD1 (6 bases). In germline, CDR1 is SNHLY, CDR2 FYNNEI. The CDR3 contains 12 residues. V was shortened by 6 bases and J by 4 bases, with 9 bases between the two germline ends. The CDR3 loop reads CASRDRFYGYTF. In DNA form, the CDR3 reads TGTGCCAGCAGGGACAGATTCTATGGCTACACCTTC.

This chain uses TRBV11-3 with TRBJ2-5, with D maybe TRBD1 (6 bases). CDR1 is SGHNT, CDR2 YENEEA, per germline. The CDR3 spans 13 residues. Deletions cut 5 bases from V and 2 bases from J, with 9 bases between. The CDR3 coding sequence is TGTGCCAGCAGCCCTCAGGGGCAAGAGACCCAGTACTTC. Translation: CASSPQGQETQYF.

This sequence joins TRBV18 and TRBJ2-1; D unclear. The CDR3 covers 13 residues. V lost 5 bases and J lost 4, with 9 bases in between. The germline CDR1 and CDR2 sequences are KGHSH and LQKENI. The CDR3 reads CASSSADYNEQFF. The CDR3 bases are TGTGCCAGCTCATCCGCGGATTACAATGAGCAGTTCTTC. Variable domain in full (rest from reference TRBV18 and TRBJ2-1): NAGVMQNPRHLVRRRGQEARLRCSPMKGHSHVYWYRQLPEEGLKFMVYLQKENIIDESGMPKERFSAEFPKEGPSILRIQQVVRGDSAAYFCASSSADYNEQFFGPGTRLTVL.

The chain is built from TRBV28 and TRBJ1-5; D unresolved. From germline, CDR1 is MDHEN and CDR2 SYDVKM. This CDR3 comprises 13 residues. V shed 6 bases and J shed 7 bases, with 13 bases lying between them. CDR3 DNA sequence: TGTGCCAGCAGCCACGACCCGGGGCAGCCCCAGCATTTT. It encodes CASSHDPGQPQHF.

The V call is TRBV6-5, the J call TRBJ2-7; no reliable D call. In germline, CDR1 is MNHEY, CDR2 SVGAGI. This CDR3 has 11 residues. Trimming took 8 bases from V and 4 from J, leaving 9 bases between them. DNA for the CDR3: TGTGCCAGCCTTAAGAGTTACGAGCAGTACTTC. Amino acids: CASLKSYEQYF.

The V call is TRBV11-2, the J call TRBJ2-3; no firm D call. The CDR3 has 11 residues. V was cut by 5 bases and J by 2 bases, with 2 bases left in between. Looked up from germline, CDR1 is SGHAT and CDR2 is FQNNGV. CDR3 nucleotides: TGTGCCAGCAGCCTCACAGATACGCAGTATTTT. It is translated as CASSLTDTQYF.

The chain couples TRBV19 to TRBJ1-5; 11 positions agree with TRBD1. V lost 8 bases, J lost 2 bases, and 5 bases stayed unmatched. Germline V gene lookup returns CDR1 LNHDA and CDR2 SQIVND (reference sequence). The CDR3 totals 15 residues. CDR3 in amino acids: CASGGQGARNQPQHF. The CDR3 DNA sequence: TGTGCCAGTGGAGGACAGGGGGCACGCAATCAGCCCCAGCATTTT.

This clone was seen a single time. The chain carries TRBV29-1 and TRBJ2-1; tentatively, D is TRBD2 (6 bases). In germline, CDR1 is SQVTM, CDR2 ANQGSEA. Deletions cut 3 bases from V and 6 bases from J, with 12 bases between. The CDR3 is made up of 13 amino acids. Here the CDR3 DNA reads TGCAGCGTTGATCGGGGGTTTGGCAATGAGCAGTTCTTC. This translates into CSVDRGFGNEQFF.

V is TRBV6-6 and J is TRBJ2-2; tentatively, D is TRBD1 (6 bases). There are 16 residues in the CDR3. Deletions cut 2 bases from V and 0 bases from J, with 10 bases between. Germline assignment: CDR1 MNHNY and CDR2 SVGAGI (reference sequence). CDR3 sequence reads: CASSYPGHSNTGELFF. CDR3 in DNA: TGTGCCAGCAGTTACCCGGGACACTCGAACACCGGGGAGCTGTTTTTT.

There are a few counts of this clone. The rearrangement links TRBV10-1 to TRBJ2-2; D might be TRBD2 (6 bases). The germline V gene encodes CDR1 WNHNN and CDR2 SYGVQD (reference sequence). CDR3 length equals 15 residues. Trimming removed 10 bases from V and 2 bases from J, with 17 bases in between. The CDR3 sequence: CANRKAGKNTGELFF. The DNA of the CDR3 is TGCGCCAACCGAAAGGCGGGGAAAAACACCGGGGAGCTGTTTTTT.